This is a list of T cell receptor beta chains from one sample in a study of blood T cells in healthy people across ages. TCRdb analysed the 5' RACE reads with MiXCR anew, one entry per CDR3 protein. Found here are about 1,500,000 distinct CDR3 sequences, roughly 27% of them singletons; the top ten hold around 7.7%. Sequenced: blood. The receptors were gathered from a woman in her 30s in good health. The CDR3 runs from the conserved cysteine through the conserved F or W. The D gene is left open where the match is weak. Clone size is given for some rows only: seen once, a few or many times, or a class if the clone is expanded.

D gene	V gene	J gene	clone size	CDR3 protein	CDR3 DNA
TRBD1	TRBV20-1	TRBJ2-1	-	CSAWDRADEQFF	TGCAGTGCTTGGGACAGGGCCGATGAGCAGTTCTTC
-	TRBV29-1	TRBJ2-5	-	CSVAGRGEQYF	TGCAGCGTTGCGGGAAGGGGTGAGCAGTACTTC
-	TRBV29-1	TRBJ2-7	-	CSVAGSIDEQYF	TGCAGCGTTGCCGGGAGTATCGACGAGCAGTACTTC
-	TRBV7-2	TRBJ1-4	many	CASSLASGAANEKLFF	TGTGCCAGCAGCTTAGCTTCAGGGGCAGCTAATGAAAAACTGTTTTTT
-	TRBV6-6	TRBJ2-5	-	CASRPNGAGIQYF	TGTGCCAGCAGGCCCAACGGGGCCGGAATTCAGTACTTC
-	TRBV5-1	TRBJ2-1	-	CASSLAGGSNYNEQFF	TGCGCCAGCAGCTTGGCCGGGGGATCCAACTACAATGAGCAGTTCTTC
-	TRBV7-6	TRBJ1-6	-	CASSPRLYNSPLHF	TGTGCCAGCAGCCCCAGACTGTATAATTCACCCCTCCACTTT
-	TRBV7-9	TRBJ2-7	-	CASGLGAGSVYEQYF	TGTGCCAGCGGCTTAGGGGCAGGGAGCGTCTACGAGCAGTACTTC
-	TRBV2	TRBJ1-5	-	CASSEALRAGQRWGNQPQHF	TGTGCCAGCAGTGAAGCGCTTCGGGCAGGCCAAAGGTGGGGGAATCAGCCCCAGCATTTT
-	TRBV19	TRBJ2-3	few	CASALGTPGDTQYF	TGTGCCAGTGCATTGGGGACGCCGGGGGATACGCAGTATTTT
-	TRBV15	TRBJ2-7	many	CATSRGTGANEQYF	TGTGCCACCAGCAGAGGTACGGGGGCGAACGAGCAGTACTTC
-	TRBV12-3/TRBV12-4	TRBJ2-7	-	CASSSTFLAFYEQYF	TGTGCCAGCAGTTCCACCTTCCTAGCGTTTTACGAGCAGTACTTC
-	TRBV19	TRBJ1-1	-	CASSIWGEDTEAFF	TGTGCCAGTAGTATTTGGGGGGAGGACACTGAAGCTTTCTTT
-	TRBV18	TRBJ2-5	-	CASSPLERGWETQYF	TGTGCCAGCTCACCACTCGAAAGGGGATGGGAGACCCAGTACTTC
-	TRBV14	TRBJ2-5	-	CASSPTWGDQETQYF	TGTGCCAGCAGCCCGACCTGGGGCGACCAAGAGACCCAGTACTTC
TRBD1	TRBV20-1	TRBJ1-1	-	CSASAETGGESREAFF	TGCAGTGCTAGTGCTGAAACAGGGGGCGAAAGTCGCGAAGCTTTCTTT
-	TRBV20-1	TRBJ2-5	-	CSAAPWAEYQETQYF	TGCAGTGCTGCTCCGTGGGCGGAGTACCAAGAGACCCAGTACTTC
-	TRBV10-3	TRBJ1-1	-	CAISSETEAFF	TGTGCCATCTCTTCCGAGACTGAAGCTTTCTTT
-	TRBV12-3/TRBV12-4	TRBJ2-3	-	CASSLFGGDSTDTQYF	TGTGCCAGCAGTTTATTTGGTGGCGATTCCACAGATACGCAGTATTTT
-	TRBV6-2/TRBV6-3	TRBJ2-4	-	CASSKTLDGRYF	TGTGCCAGCAGTAAGACACTGGATGGGCGGTACTTC
-	TRBV6-6	TRBJ2-1	few	CASGYSRTHGQFF	TGTGCCAGCGGTTACTCGAGGACTCATGGGCAGTTCTTC